The sequence of this T cell receptor (beta chain) was determined in a study of blood T cell repertoires in COVID-19. Overall study context: COVID-19 samples from acute and convalescent phases originated in the United States, Italy and Spain. Sources were T cells, B-cell-depleted T cells, or PBMCs; the material itself was cDNA or gDNA.

As processed by the authors: From reference gene primer amplification, estimates of nucleated cell counts were derived. TCRdb's table, derived via immunoSEQ multiplex PCR, lists solely in-frame clones and lacks some. That table gives V, J and clone size, and the DNA gave D and trimming. The table records about 56,000 clones, about 88% of them present only once. The source is a woman aged 60-70 years with COVID-19, enrolled during active disease. Sequencing was performed on peripheral blood.

In DNA form, the CDR3 reads TGCGCCAGCAGCCCCAACAGACAGGCCTATGGCTACACCTTC. Translation gives CASSPNRQAYGYTF. The chain employs TRBV4-1 and TRBJ1-2, with D maybe TRBD1 (6 bases). The V end was cut by 4 bases, the J end by 4 bases, with 13 bases between. CDR1 MGHRA and CDR2 YSYEKL come from the germline V gene. The CDR3 sequence is 14 residues long.